This T cell receptor beta chain was found in a study of T cells in Graves' hyperthyroidism and ophthalmopathy. RNA transcripts served as the template for amplifying TCR beta CDR3 regions. A first-round RT-PCR of the TCR CDR3 used the HTBI primer set. In TCRdb, the multiplex PCR reads were re-called with MiXCR into one record per CDR3 protein. The repertoire consists of hundreds of thousands of distinct CDR3 sequences, with roughly 15% occurring once and the leading ten covering less than 4.5%. The CDR3 is made up of 12 amino acids. The V gene's germline CDR1 is SGHNT and CDR2 YYREEE (reference sequence). Trimming removed 7 bases at V and 5 bases at J, with 13 bases between.

The sequencing sample was made of blood. This chain joins TRBV5-4 and TRBJ2-7, with D possibly TRBD2 on 6 matching bases. This clonotype was sampled from a woman in her 30s with Graves' hyperthyroidism. The CDR3 loop reads CASYGRGDEQYF. The CDR3 DNA reads as TGTGCCAGCTACGGGAGAGGGGACGAGCAGTACTTC.